The 23 T cell receptor beta chains given below trace back to one sample, sequenced in a study of blood T cell repertoires in COVID-19. Method: immunoSEQ multiplex PCR; TCRdb's copy keeps in-frame clones and lacks some. The sample records about 280,000 clones, around 85% being singletons. What was sequenced was PBMCs or T cells enriched from blood (not recorded which). These receptors originate from a woman aged 50 to 60 who had recovered from COVID-19.

The chain joins TRBV25-1 to TRBJ1-1; tentatively, D is TRBD1 (5 bases). V lost 3 bases and J 3 bases, leaving 20 bases between the germline ends. CDR3 length: 17 residues. In germline, CDR1 is MGHDK, CDR2 SYGVNS. The CDR3 here is CASSDGTRRGSDTEAFF. The CDR3 DNA sequence: TGTGCCAGCAGTGATGGAACACGGAGGGGATCCGACACTGAAGCTTTCTTT.

The chain carries TRBV5-1 and TRBJ2-1; 15 bases match TRBD2. CDR3 size: 15 residues. V lost 3 bases to trimming and J lost 7 bases; unmatched junction nucleotides: 2. Germline V CDR1 and CDR2: SGHRS, YFSETQ. DNA for the CDR3: TGCGCCAGCAGCTCCGGGACTAGCGGGAGGAATGAGCAGTTCTTC. Residues: CASSSGTSGRNEQFF.

The chain combines TRBV13 with TRBJ1-1; 9 nucleotides align to TRBD1. The junction had 4 bases not matched to a gene; V was cut back by 4 bases and J by 4 bases. Germline V CDR1 and CDR2: PRHDT, FYEKMQ (reference sequence). The CDR3 loop spans 14 amino acids. CDR3 bases: TGTGCCAGCAGCTCGACAGGGGGGAGCACTGAAGCTTTCTTT. It translates to CASSSTGGSTEAFF. Full variable domain (outside the CDR3, taken from reference TRBV13 and TRBJ1-1): AAGVIQSPRHLIKEKRETATLKCYPIPRHDTVYWYQQGPGQDPQFLISFYEKMQSDKGSIPDRFSAQQFSDYHSELNMSSLELGDSALYFCASSSTGGSTEAFFGQGTRLTVV.

CDR3 nucleotide sequence: TGTGCCAGCAGCGTGGACAGGATAATGAATGAAAAACTGTTTTTT. Translating it yields CASSVDRIMNEKLFF. The chain carries TRBV7-8 and TRBJ1-4; TRBD1 matches 7 bases. Germline loops: CDR1 SGHVS, CDR2 FQNEAQ. After removal of 5 bases from V and 5 bases from J, the junction contained 8 bases not matched to a gene. The CDR3 spans 15 residues.

Turning to this clone: Other DNA sequences within the sample encode an identical CDR3. V usage is TRBV5-1 and J usage is TRBJ1-3; D uncertain. V shed 4 bases and J shed 0 bases, with 8 bases lying between them. From germline, CDR1 is SGHRS and CDR2 YFSETQ. CDR3 length equals 14 residues. The CDR3 DNA is TGCGCCAGCAGCACATCAGGCTCTGGAAACACCATATATTTT. Its translation is CASSTSGSGNTIYF.

For this clone: This same CDR3 is encoded by further DNA sequences in the sample. The chain has TRBV5-1 and TRBJ1-1; D uncertain. V was pared by 1 base and J by 0 bases, with 7 bases between. CDR3 length: 14 amino acids. Germline loops: CDR1 SGHRS, CDR2 YFSETQ. The CDR3 coding sequence is TGCGCCAGCAGCTTGAGAGGAATGAACACTGAAGCTTTCTTT. Translated: CASSLRGMNTEAFF.

V gene TRBV7-2 combines with J gene TRBJ2-1; TRBD2 aligns across 12 bases. Unmatched junction bases numbered 6, after V lost 6 bases and J lost 6 bases. The CDR3 has 15 residues. Germline V CDR1 and CDR2: SGHTA, FQGNSA. The CDR3 sequence is CASRTGLAGLNEQFF. CDR3 DNA sequence: TGTGCCAGCAGAACGGGACTAGCGGGCCTCAATGAGCAGTTCTTC.

The chain combines TRBV5-6 with TRBJ2-5, with 7 positions matching TRBD2. The CDR3 covers 15 residues. V was clipped by 2 bases and J by 1 base; unmatched bases: 5. Germline-derived CDR1 and CDR2 are SGHDT and YYEEEE. The chain's CDR3 is CASSFLSGGQETQYF. CDR3 DNA sequence: TGTGCCAGCAGCTTTCTCTCGGGGGGCCAAGAGACCCAGTACTTC.

A single count supports this clone. This sequence joins TRBV3-1 (or the pseudogene TRBV3-2) and TRBJ1-6; tentative D call: TRBD1 (5 bases). V was cut by 1 base and J by 8 bases, with 12 bases left in between. The germline V gene encodes CDR1 LGHDT and CDR2 YNNKEL (reference sequence). The CDR3 sequence is 15 residues long. The CDR3 sequence is CASSQGRGSDSPLHF. CDR3 DNA sequence: TGTGCCAGCAGCCAAGGGAGGGGTTCGGATTCACCCCTCCACTTT.

The chain recombines TRBV30 with TRBJ1-1, with TRBD1 matching 8 bases. Germline CDR1 and CDR2: GTSNPN and SVGIG (reference sequence). The CDR3 has 16 residues. The J segment lost 1 base and the V segment lost 0 bases, leaving 7 bases of the junction unmatched. The chain's CDR3 is CAWSVFVTGANTEAFF. DNA for the CDR3: TGTGCCTGGAGTGTATTTGTGACAGGGGCGAACACTGAAGCTTTCTTT.

The rearrangement uses TRBV10-1 and TRBJ1-1; tentatively, D is TRBD1 (5 bases). This CDR3 has 15 residues. Germline CDR1 and CDR2: WNHNN and SYGVQD (reference sequence). V lost 0 bases, J lost 3 bases, and 11 bases lay in between. The CDR3 region is CASSESAGRDTEAFF. CDR3 DNA: TGCGCCAGCAGTGAGTCTGCAGGGAGGGACACTGAAGCTTTCTTT.

The chain is built from TRBV15 and TRBJ2-5; TRBD2 is a possible D gene (6 bases). With 5 bases removed from V and 6 bases from J, the gap between germline ends came to 13 bases. There are 13 residues in the CDR3. The germline CDR1 and CDR2 sequences are LNHNV and YYDKDF (reference sequence). The CDR3 coding sequence is TGTGCCACCAGCGTCCCAGCGGGTCAGACCCAGTACTTC. It translates to CATSVPAGQTQYF. Drawing the rest from reference TRBV15 and TRBJ2-5, the complete variable domain is DAMVIQNPRYQVTQFGKPVTLSCSQTLNHNVMYWYQQKSSQAPKLLFHYYDKDFNNEADTPDNFQSRRPNTSFCFLDIRSPGLGDTAMYLCATSVPAGQTQYFGPGTRLLVL.

This clone occurred once. For the CDR3, the DNA is TGTGCCAGCAGTGCCGGGTCCCCAGGGACCGGGGAGCTGTTTTTT. It is translated as CASSAGSPGTGELFF. The chain recombines TRBV13 with TRBJ2-2, with TRBD1 as a possible D gene (5 bases). CDR3 length: 15 amino acids. Germline V gene lookup returns CDR1 PRHDT and CDR2 FYEKMQ (reference sequence). The V and J ends lost 6 bases and 5 bases respectively, with 16 bases between them.

The chain carries TRBV19 and TRBJ2-3; TRBD2 is a possible D gene (6 bases). Germline V gene sequence: CDR1 LNHDA, CDR2 SQIVND (reference sequence). This CDR3 is 15 amino acids long. V dropped 3 bases and J dropped 0 bases, with 10 bases sitting between them. The CDR3 DNA reads TGTGCCAGTAGTATGGTAGCGGCTAGCACAGATACGCAGTATTTT. The encoded protein is CASSMVAASTDTQYF.

This chain uses TRBV7-7 with TRBJ2-1; 13 positions agree with TRBD2. With V trimmed by 8 bases and J by 6 bases, 10 bases remained unmatched. Germline CDR1 reads SSHAT; CDR2 reads FNYEAQ (reference sequence). The CDR3 loop spans 16 amino acids. The CDR3 here is CASGPRTSGSVNEQFF. CDR3 nucleotide sequence: TGTGCCAGCGGCCCGCGGACTAGCGGGAGCGTCAATGAGCAGTTCTTC. Together with reference TRBV7-7 and TRBJ2-1, the CDR3 gives the full variable domain: GAGVSQSPRYKVTKRGQDVTLRCDPISSHATLYWYQQALGQGPEFLTYFNYEAQPDKSGLPSDRFSAERPEGSISTLTIQRTEQRDSAMYRCASGPRTSGSVNEQFFGPGTRLTVL.

This clone has more than one count but fewer than ten. The chain has TRBV10-3 and TRBJ2-7; TRBD2 aligns across 9 bases. CDR3 length equals 14 residues. Unmatched junction bases numbered 12, after V lost 10 bases and J lost 5 bases. The germline CDR1 and CDR2 sequences are ENHRY and SYGVKD. The CDR3 loop is CATLREREADEQYF. The CDR3 nucleotides read TGTGCCACCCTAAGGGAGCGGGAGGCCGACGAGCAGTACTTC.

This clone was found a few times. The chain joins TRBV5-1 to TRBJ2-7, with 9 bases aligning to TRBD1. After removal of 4 bases from V and 5 bases from J, the junction contained 7 bases not matched to a gene. Germline lookup yields CDR1 SGHRS and CDR2 YFSETQ. The CDR3 totals 14 residues. CDR3 in DNA: TGCGCCAGCAGCCCCCGGGACAGGGCCGACGAGCAGTACTTC. Translated, it gives CASSPRDRADEQYF.

The V call is TRBV28, the J call TRBJ2-1, with 12 bases identical to TRBD2. Trimming at V came to 2 bases and at J to 6 bases, leaving 2 bases not matched to a gene. The CDR3 loop spans 15 amino acids. Germline values: CDR1 MDHEN, CDR2 SYDVKM. The CDR3 spells CASSLQTSGSNEQFF. The DNA for the CDR3 is TGTGCCAGCAGTTTACAGACTAGCGGGAGCAATGAGCAGTTCTTC. Filled out from reference TRBV28 and TRBJ2-1, the complete variable domain reads DVKVTQSSRYLVKRTGEKVFLECVQDMDHENMFWYRQDPGLGLRLIYFSYDVKMKEKGDIPEGYSVSREKKERFSLILESASTNQTSMYLCASSLQTSGSNEQFFGPGTRLTVL.

The chain combines TRBV12-3 or TRBV12-4 with TRBJ2-1; TRBD1 is a possible D gene (6 bases). This CDR3 is built from 11 residues. The ends were cut back, 6 bases at V and 15 bases at J, with 15 bases in the middle. The DNA for the CDR3 is TGTGCCAGCAGCTGGAGACAGGTTAGGTTCTTC. Amino acids: CASSWRQVRFF.

This clone was detected a few times. CDR3 DNA sequence: TGCGCCAGCAGTCCCGACATTTCTGGGGCCAACGTCCTGACTTTC. Its protein is CASSPDISGANVLTF. V usage is TRBV5-1 and J usage is TRBJ2-6, with D uncertain. Germline V gives CDR1 SGHRS, CDR2 YFSETQ. The CDR3 sequence is 15 residues long. V gave up 5 bases and J gave up 1 base, with 10 bases separating them.

This rearrangement joins TRBV18 to TRBJ2-1; D is undetermined. This CDR3 region has 14 residues. With 2 bases removed from V and 7 bases from J, the gap between germline ends came to 12 bases. CDR1 is KGHSH and CDR2 is LQKENI in the germline V gene. CDR3 DNA sequence: TGTGCCAGCTCACCAAGCACGGTAAGAAATGAGCAGTTCTTC. Amino acids: CASSPSTVRNEQFF.

The chain is built from TRBV15 and TRBJ2-7, with 8 bases matching TRBD1. CDR1 is LNHNV and CDR2 is YYDKDF in the germline V gene (reference sequence). Trimming took 3 bases from V and 3 from J; bases not matched to a gene: 7. The CDR3 sequence is 15 residues long. CDR3 protein: CATSSQTGVGYEQYF. The CDR3 DNA sequence: TGTGCCACCAGCAGTCAGACAGGGGTCGGCTACGAGCAGTACTTC. The full variable domain, rest sourced from reference TRBV15 and TRBJ2-7, is DAMVIQNPRYQVTQFGKPVTLSCSQTLNHNVMYWYQQKSSQAPKLLFHYYDKDFNNEADTPDNFQSRRPNTSFCFLDIRSPGLGDTAMYLCATSSQTGVGYEQYFGPGTRLTVT.

This chain joins TRBV27 and TRBJ2-7; the D gene is possibly TRBD1 (5 bases). Germline V CDR1 and CDR2: MNHEY, SMNVEV (reference sequence). The CDR3 covers 16 residues. V dropped 7 bases and J dropped 0 bases, with 19 bases sitting between them. DNA for the CDR3: TGTGCCAGCATAGAACAGGTTCTACTTAGCTCCTACGAGCAGTACTTC. This translates into CASIEQVLLSSYEQYF.